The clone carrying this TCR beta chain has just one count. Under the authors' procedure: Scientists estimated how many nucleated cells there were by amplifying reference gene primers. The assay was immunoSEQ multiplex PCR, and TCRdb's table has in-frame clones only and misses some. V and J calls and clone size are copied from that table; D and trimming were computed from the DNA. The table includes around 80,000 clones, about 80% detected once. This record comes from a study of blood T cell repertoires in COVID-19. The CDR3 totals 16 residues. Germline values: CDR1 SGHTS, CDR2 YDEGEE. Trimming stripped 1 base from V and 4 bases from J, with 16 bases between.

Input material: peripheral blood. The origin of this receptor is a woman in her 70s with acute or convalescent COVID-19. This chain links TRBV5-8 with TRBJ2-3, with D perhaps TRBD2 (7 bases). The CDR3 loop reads CASSLWAGDKADTQYF. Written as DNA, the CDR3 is TGTGCCAGCAGCTTGTGGGCGGGGGACAAGGCAGATACGCAGTATTTT.